This T cell receptor beta chain was recovered during a study of cytomegalovirus exposure and HLA in healthy donors. Looking at the study overall: Of several hundred genotyped donors, approximately 80% clustered with self-reported Caucasian donors.

Amplification used 60 Vbeta primers and 13 Jbeta primers. Profiled with immunoSEQ multiplex PCR; TCRdb holds only in-frame clones, not every one. Its table lists 150,000 to 200,000 clones. Study-level findings and limits: V- and J-gene trimming in TCR beta was tied to a missense DCLRE1C variant by an analysis performed later. An analysis done earlier found most TCR beta V segments productive about 87% or about 30% of the time.

Germline assignment: CDR1 SGHNT and CDR2 YENEEA. The CDR3 is 15 residues long. Trimming cost V 9 bases and J 5 bases; bases outside gene matches: 11. Regarding this clone: What it binds is not known.

The chain couples TRBV11-3 to TRBJ2-1, with 9 bases aligning to TRBD2. The origin of this receptor is a man aged 30 to 39 in good health and CMV-seronegative. The source material was PBMCs. Written as DNA, the CDR3 is TGTGCCAGTTCCGGGGGGGCTAGCGGGAACAATGAGCAGTTCTTC. This sequence encodes CASSGGASGNNEQFF.